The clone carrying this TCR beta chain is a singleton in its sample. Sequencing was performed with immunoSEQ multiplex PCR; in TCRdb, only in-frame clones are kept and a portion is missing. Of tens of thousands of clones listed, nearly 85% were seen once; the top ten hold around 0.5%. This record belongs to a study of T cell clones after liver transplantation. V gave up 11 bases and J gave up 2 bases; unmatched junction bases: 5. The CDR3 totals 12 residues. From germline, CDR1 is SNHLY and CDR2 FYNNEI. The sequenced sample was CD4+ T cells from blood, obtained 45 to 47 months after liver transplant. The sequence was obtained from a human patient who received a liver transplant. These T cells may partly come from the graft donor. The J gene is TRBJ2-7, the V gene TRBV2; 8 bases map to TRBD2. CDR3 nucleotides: TGTGCCGGGGGACTAGATACCTACGAGCAGTACTTC. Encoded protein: CAGGLDTYEQYF.